Shown below are 11 T cell receptor beta chains from a single sample sequenced in a study of shared clonotypes between healthy human individuals. The assay was immunoSEQ multiplex PCR, and TCRdb's table has in-frame clones only and misses some. The sample contains nearly 500,000 clones, about 79% of which appear only once. Sequencing was carried out using PBMCs. These TCRs come from a woman between 40 and 50 years old in good health. Some clones in this sample may be carry-over from other donors' samples.

This chain joins TRBV5-1 and TRBJ2-2; D is perhaps TRBD2 (6 bases). The CDR3 consists of 17 residues. Trimming shortened V by 3 bases and J by 3 bases, and 18 bases separated the two germline ends. Germline-derived CDR1 and CDR2 are SGHRS and YFSETQ. The CDR3 DNA reads as TGCGCCAGCAGCTCACGCATGGACTATACATACACCGGGGAGCTGTTTTTT. Translating it yields CASSSRMDYTYTGELFF.

The CDR3 region is CASSSSGTGRGGYTF. The CDR3 DNA sequence: TGTGCCAGCAGCTCTTCCGGGACAGGGAGGGGTGGCTACACCTTC. The chain couples TRBV5-6 to TRBJ1-2; 9 bases line up with TRBD1. CDR1 and CDR2 from the germline V gene are SGHDT and YYEEEE. Trimming cost V 3 bases and J 7 bases; bases outside gene matches: 10. The CDR3 is 15 amino acids.

The V call is TRBV6-5, the J call TRBJ1-3; D unresolved. The length of the CDR3 is 16 residues. With 4 bases removed from V and 4 bases from J, the gap between germline ends came to 17 bases. CDR1 MNHEY and CDR2 SVGAGI come from the germline V gene. In DNA form, the CDR3 reads TGTGCCAGCAGTTCGGGGAAGCCACAACAGGGAAACACCATATATTTT. The encoded protein is CASSSGKPQQGNTIYF.

This chain joins TRBV4-2 and TRBJ2-1; TRBD1 aligns across 8 bases. The germline V gene has CDR1 LGHNA and CDR2 YNFKEQ. The CDR3 is made up of 16 amino acids. V lost 4 bases and J lost 3; bases outside the gene matches: 8. The CDR3 sequence: CASSRVVDRDYNEQFF. The CDR3, as DNA: TGTGCCAGCAGCCGAGTAGTGGACAGGGACTACAATGAGCAGTTCTTC.

This clone was counted between two and nine times. The rearrangement uses TRBV30 and TRBJ1-1; D is perhaps TRBD1 (5 bases). The length of the CDR3 is 13 residues. Trimming took 2 bases from V and 5 from J, leaving 12 bases between them. Germline CDR1 is GTSNPN and CDR2 is SVGIG (reference sequence). The CDR3 DNA follows: TGTGCCTGGAGTCAGCAGGGTCGGACTGAAGCTTTCTTT. Protein: CAWSQQGRTEAFF.

This clone was observed a few times. The chain couples TRBV9 to TRBJ2-7; 9 bases map to TRBD1. Germline assignment: CDR1 SGDLS and CDR2 YYNGEE. J gave up 7 bases and V 0 bases, and 5 bases lay outside the gene matches. The CDR3 runs 14 residues. The CDR3 coding sequence is TGTGCCAGCAGCGTAGGGTACAGGGGGCCAGAGCAGTACTTC. It translates to CASSVGYRGPEQYF.

The chain is built from TRBV9 and TRBJ2-1; no clear D gene. Trimming took off 0 bases at V and 6 bases at J, with 19 bases between the two ends. Germline V lookup: CDR1 SGDLS, CDR2 YYNGEE. This CDR3 contains 17 residues. In DNA, the CDR3 is TGTGCCAGCAGCGTAGAAGGCTCGGGTATACTTGTCAATGAGCAGTTCTTC. Protein sequence: CASSVEGSGILVNEQFF.

V gene TRBV4-3 combines with J gene TRBJ1-2; possibly TRBD1 for D (6 bases). CDR3 length: 14 residues. Deletions cut 3 bases from V and 2 bases from J, with 10 bases between. Germline loops: CDR1 LGHNA, CDR2 YSLEER. CDR3 protein: CASSQGDRNYGYTF. DNA for the CDR3: TGCGCCAGCAGCCAGGGTGACAGGAACTATGGCTACACCTTC.

The gene calls are TRBV27 and TRBJ2-7; D gene uncertain. The germline V and J ends were trimmed by 1 base and 4 bases, with 8 bases remaining between them. CDR1 MNHEY and CDR2 SMNVEV come from the germline V gene (reference sequence). CDR3 length: 13 residues. CDR3 region: CASSLFAEYEQYF. CDR3 sequence (DNA): TGTGCCAGCAGTTTATTTGCAGAGTACGAGCAGTACTTC.

The chain's CDR3 is CASSPRQNHGYTF. CDR3 in DNA: TGTGCCAGCAGTCCTCGGCAAAACCATGGCTACACCTTC. The V and J genes are TRBV6-5 and TRBJ1-2; no reliable D call. V gave up 5 bases and J gave up 6 bases, with 13 bases separating them. Germline values: CDR1 MNHEY, CDR2 SVGAGI. The CDR3 has 13 residues.

This clone was observed a handful of times. The chain combines TRBV5-1 with TRBJ2-7, with TRBD2 matching 14 bases. Germline V gives CDR1 SGHRS, CDR2 YFSETQ. This CDR3 region has 16 residues. V was clipped by 4 bases and J by 2 bases; unmatched bases: 5. The CDR3 region is CASSLTSGRGTYEQYF. CDR3 in DNA: TGCGCCAGCAGCCTGACTAGCGGGAGGGGAACCTACGAGCAGTACTTC.